One sample yielded the 12 T cell receptor beta chains listed below, sequenced in a study of blood T cell repertoires in COVID-19. Profiling relied on immunoSEQ multiplex PCR, and the TCRdb table lists in-frame clones only, not all of them. The sample has some 200,000 clones, 86% seen once. The sequencing input was peripheral blood. The receptors stem from a man aged 70 or older with acute or convalescent COVID-19.

A few counts support this clone. CDR3 nucleotide sequence: TGTGCCAGCAGCCAAGCGAGATCTAGCGGGGGAAGGGGACAAGAGACCCAGTACTTC. This translates into CASSQARSSGGRGQETQYF. This chain links TRBV14 with TRBJ2-5; 10 bases are shared with TRBD2. The CDR3 contains 19 residues. CDR1 and CDR2 from the germline V gene are SGHDN and FVKESK. V dropped 1 base and J dropped 2; count of bases not matched to a gene: 13.

Notes on this clone: Other DNA sequences of this sample code for an identical CDR3. V usage is TRBV5-1 and J usage is TRBJ2-1; TRBD1 agrees at 7 bases. This CDR3 has 13 residues. CDR1 SGHRS and CDR2 YFSETQ come from the germline V gene. V lost 6 bases, J lost 4 bases, and 4 bases stayed unmatched. CDR3 DNA: TGCGCCAGCACCAGGGACAGTTACAATGAGCAGTTCTTC. It specifies CASTRDSYNEQFF.

The chain couples TRBV7-9 to TRBJ1-1; D call uncertain. From germline, CDR1 is SEHNR and CDR2 FQNEAQ (reference sequence). Trimming removed 3 bases from V and 3 bases from J, with 8 bases in between. This CDR3 is 13 amino acids long. CDR3 residues: CASSLAADTEAFF. CDR3 sequence (DNA): TGTGCCAGCAGCTTGGCCGCAGACACTGAAGCTTTCTTT.

The V gene is TRBV6-5, the J gene TRBJ2-7; 10 nucleotides match TRBD1. Germline loops: CDR1 MNHEY, CDR2 SVGAGI. There are 13 residues in the CDR3. The V and J ends lost 7 bases and 3 bases, in that order; junction bases with no gene match: 3. The CDR3 reads CASTRTGGYEQYF. CDR3 nucleotide sequence: TGTGCCAGCACCCGGACAGGGGGCTACGAGCAGTACTTC.

CDR3 bases: TGCAGTGCTAGGTCCCTCCTGGAAGCTTTCTTT. Translated: CSARSLLEAFF. The V call is TRBV20-1, the J call TRBJ1-1; no clear D. Germline V gives CDR1 DFQATT, CDR2 SNEGSKA (reference sequence). V lost 3 bases and J 8 bases, leaving 10 bases between the germline ends. The CDR3 extends over 11 amino acids.

V usage is TRBV7-8 and J usage is TRBJ1-1; no clear D gene. Deletions cut 2 bases from V and 5 bases from J, with 12 bases between. The CDR3 runs to 14 residues. Germline CDR1 and CDR2: SGHVS and FQNEAQ. CDR3 DNA sequence: TGTGCCAGCAGCTTATGGGGAGGTCTAACTGAAGCTTTCTTT. The encoded protein is CASSLWGGLTEAFF.

This sequence joins TRBV5-1 and TRBJ2-1, with 7 bases matching TRBD2. CDR1 and CDR2 from the germline V gene are SGHRS and YFSETQ. V dropped 0 bases and J dropped 8; count of bases not matched to a gene: 23. The CDR3 is 20 amino acids. CDR3 sequence: CASSLVTPRGLAEYNDEQFF. CDR3 in DNA: TGCGCCAGCAGCTTGGTAACTCCTAGAGGTCTAGCGGAGTACAATGATGAGCAGTTCTTC.

The chain recombines TRBV2 with TRBJ2-1; 7 bases agree with TRBD2. Germline loops: CDR1 SNHLY, CDR2 FYNNEI. The CDR3 is 13 amino acids. The junction had 4 bases not matched to a gene; V was cut back by 3 bases and J by 8 bases. The CDR3 DNA reads as TGTGCCAGCAGTGAGAATCTAGCGGATGAGCAGTTCTTC. It translates to CASSENLADEQFF.

The rearrangement links TRBV5-4 to TRBJ2-2, with a weak D call TRBD1 (7 bases). The germline V gene has CDR1 SGHNT and CDR2 YYREEE (reference sequence). Trimming stripped 4 bases from V and 5 bases from J, with 21 bases between. The CDR3 extends over 17 amino acids. CDR3 region: CASSPPPNRGGTGELFF. The CDR3 DNA reads TGTGCCAGCAGCCCCCCCCCGAACAGGGGAGGAACCGGGGAGCTGTTTTTT.

The chain carries TRBV9 and TRBJ2-7, with 8 bases lining up with TRBD2. V was pared by 1 base and J by 4 bases, with 7 bases of the junction left unmatched. Germline loops: CDR1 SGDLS, CDR2 YYNGEE. The CDR3 length is 15 residues. DNA of the CDR3: TGTGCCAGCAGCGTAATAGCGGGGAGGGAGTACGAGCAGTACTTC. Protein: CASSVIAGREYEQYF. The whole variable domain, filled in from reference TRBV9 and TRBJ2-7, reads DSGVTQTPKHLITATGQRVTLRCSPRSGDLSVYWYQQSLDQGLQFLIQYYNGEERAKGNILERFSAQQFPDLHSELNLSSLELGDSALYFCASSVIAGREYEQYFGPGTRLTVT.

The rearrangement uses TRBV3-1 (or the pseudogene TRBV3-2) and TRBJ1-1; D unclear. Germline V gene sequence: CDR1 LGHDT, CDR2 YNNKEL (reference sequence). The CDR3 extends over 12 amino acids. Between the trimmed V and J ends, which lost 6 bases and 7 bases, there was a span of 12 bases. In DNA, the CDR3 is TGTGCCAGCAGTAAAGACAACCGTGAAGCTTTCTTT. It codes for CASSKDNREAFF.

The chain carries TRBV29-1 and TRBJ2-1; 11 nucleotides match TRBD2. CDR1 and CDR2 from the germline V gene are SQVTM and ANQGSEA. The CDR3 consists of 15 residues. V dropped 7 bases and J dropped 2; count of bases not matched to a gene: 7. The CDR3: CSAGTSGAPYNEQFF. CDR3 nucleotide sequence: TGCAGCGCAGGGACTAGCGGAGCCCCCTACAATGAGCAGTTCTTC.